The T cell receptor (beta chain) under discussion was sequenced for a study of T cell responses to AZD1222 COVID-19 vaccine. The overall study: Whether given at about 4 or about 12 weeks, second doses were pooled. Study-wide results and limits: Reportedly, nearly half of unique spike TCRs recognized epitopes outside B.1.351/B.1.1.7 mutations. The donors showed a predominance of white British ancestry and of females, with possible underestimation of clonal diversity. Spike-specific TCR breadth and depth were elevated following two AZD1222 doses.

Only in-frame clones appear in the TCRdb table, and some are missing; sequencing was by immunoSEQ multiplex PCR. The sample contains some 100,000 clones, around nine tenths of which appear only once. This clone showed up just a few times. Its antigen is not identified. V was cut by 0 bases and J by 5 bases, with 8 bases left in between. CDR1 and CDR2 (germline): LNHDA, SQIVND (reference sequence). The CDR3 sequence is 13 residues long. This sequence joins TRBV19 and TRBJ2-7; maybe TRBD2 (6 bases). This TCR came from an adult in good health. The starting material was peripheral blood, obtained on day 0 of AZD1222 vaccination. The CDR3 sequence is CASSIDGGNEQYF. CDR3 in DNA: TGTGCCAGTAGTATAGATGGGGGGAACGAGCAGTACTTC.